The 18 T cell receptor beta chains listed next were all sequenced from one sample in a study of T-cell memory formation after mild COVID-19. TCRdb re-called the 5' RACE reads through MiXCR, storing one row per CDR3 protein. The sample consists of 300,000 to 350,000 distinct CDR3 sequences, roughly an eighth of them appearing once. The sequenced sample was PBMCs or a T cell subset sorted from them (not recorded which). The origin of the receptors is a man between 18 and 29 years old who had mild COVID-19 (a few samples of this study predate the infection). Cell type and time point are not known.

This clonotype was seen a few times. This sequence joins TRBV5-1 and TRBJ2-5, with 10 bases matching TRBD1. This CDR3 is built from 15 residues. CDR1 is SGHRS and CDR2 is YFSETQ in the germline V gene. Trimming cost V 4 bases and J 4 bases; bases outside gene matches: 7. The CDR3 coding sequence is TGCGCCAGCAGCCGCGGGACAGGGGAGGGAGAGACCCAGTACTTC. This sequence encodes CASSRGTGEGETQYF.

The chain carries TRBV5-6 and TRBJ2-3; D is possibly TRBD2 (5 bases). CDR1 is SGHDT, CDR2 YYEEEE, per germline. Trimming left V 2 bases short and J 0 bases short, with 10 bases between. This CDR3 has 15 amino acids. The CDR3 is CASSLSWTSTDTQYF. In DNA, the CDR3 is TGTGCCAGCAGCTTAAGTTGGACTAGCACAGATACGCAGTATTTT.

This clonotype was observed at least ten times. This chain joins TRBV7-3 and TRBJ1-1; TRBD1 might be the D (5 bases). CDR1 SGHTA and CDR2 FQGTGA come from the germline V gene. CDR3 length: 13 amino acids. V was trimmed by 8 bases and J by 0 bases, leaving 10 bases between them. CDR3 coding DNA: TGTGCCAGCTCACCAGGGATGAACACTGAAGCTTTCTTT. It yields the protein CASSPGMNTEAFF.

The gene calls are TRBV29-1 and TRBJ1-2; the D gene is possibly TRBD1 (5 bases). This CDR3 spans 12 amino acids. V lost 2 bases and J lost 3, with 7 bases in between. From germline, CDR1 is SQVTM and CDR2 ANQGSEA. For the CDR3, the DNA is TGCAGCGTTGAACAGGGCGACTATGGCTACACCTTC. It encodes CSVEQGDYGYTF.

This clonotype occurred many times. The rearrangement links TRBV12-3 or TRBV12-4 to TRBJ1-1; possible D gene TRBD1, 6 bases. Trimming removed 6 bases from V and 3 bases from J, with 11 bases in between. The CDR3 is 13 amino acids. The chain's CDR3 is CASSSTGYTEAFF. The CDR3 nucleotides read TGTGCCAGCAGCTCCACAGGGTACACTGAAGCTTTCTTT.

This clonotype was counted only a few times. The rearrangement links TRBV9 to TRBJ2-3, with a tentative D call TRBD2 (5 bases). The V gene lost 0 bases and the J gene lost 4 bases, with 15 bases spanning the gap. The CDR3 runs to 16 residues. Germline CDR1 reads SGDLS; CDR2 reads YYNGEE. CDR3 bases: TGTGCCAGCAGCGTAGGGACTGCTCAGTACGCAGATACGCAGTATTTT. Translating gives CASSVGTAQYADTQYF. Together with reference TRBV9 and TRBJ2-3, the CDR3 gives the full variable domain: DSGVTQTPKHLITATGQRVTLRCSPRSGDLSVYWYQQSLDQGLQFLIQYYNGEERAKGNILERFSAQQFPDLHSELNLSSLELGDSALYFCASSVGTAQYADTQYFGPGTRLTVL.

V usage is TRBV4-2 and J usage is TRBJ2-2; D is uncertain. In germline, CDR1 is LGHNA, CDR2 YNFKEQ. The CDR3 loop spans 16 amino acids. V was pared by 0 bases and J by 0 bases, with 8 bases between. CDR3 sequence: CASSQEWGSNTGELFF. DNA for the CDR3: TGTGCCAGCAGCCAAGAATGGGGTTCGAACACCGGGGAGCTGTTTTTT.

The V gene is TRBV6-5, the J gene TRBJ2-2; D might be TRBD1 (6 bases). The length of the CDR3 is 16 residues. Trimming removed 2 bases from V and 0 bases from J, with 10 bases in between. CDR1 is MNHEY, CDR2 SVGAGI, per germline. The CDR3: CASSYRGTANTGELFF. CDR3 in DNA: TGTGCCAGCAGTTACAGGGGGACGGCGAACACCGGGGAGCTGTTTTTT.

In its sample, this clonotype was seen many times. This chain uses TRBV5-4 with TRBJ2-1, with a possible D match to TRBD1 (5 bases). V dropped 1 base and J dropped 1 base, with 9 bases sitting between them. The CDR3 totals 15 residues. Germline CDR1 is SGHNT and CDR2 is YYREEE (reference sequence). The CDR3 is CASSLSQGSYNEQFF. The CDR3 DNA reads TGTGCCAGCAGCTTGAGTCAGGGATCCTACAATGAGCAGTTCTTC. The full variable domain, in which reference TRBV5-4 and TRBJ2-1 provide the parts outside the CDR3, is ETGVTQSPTHLIKTRGQQVTLRCSSQSGHNTVSWYQQALGQGPQFIFQYYREEENGRGNFPPRFSGLQFPNYSSELNVNALELDDSALYLCASSLSQGSYNEQFFGPGTRLTVL.

The V call is TRBV4-2, the J call TRBJ2-7; tentative D call: TRBD1 (6 bases). Trimming removed 1 base at V and 4 bases at J, with 14 bases between. The germline CDR1 and CDR2 sequences are LGHNA and YNFKEQ. There are 15 residues in the CDR3. CDR3 residues: CASSQAKGQPYEQYF. Here the CDR3 DNA reads TGTGCCAGCAGCCAAGCAAAGGGACAACCTTACGAGCAGTACTTC.

This clonotype showed up many times. The chain has TRBV4-1 and TRBJ1-2; 8 bases are a match to TRBD1. CDR3 length: 14 amino acids. CDR1 is MGHRA, CDR2 YSYEKL, per germline. V lost 1 base and J lost 8; bases outside the gene matches: 6. The CDR3 DNA reads TGCGCCAGCAGCCAAGGCCAGGGGGCGCGGGGCTACACCTTC. This translates into CASSQGQGARGYTF.

This clonotype was found many times. The CDR3: CASSLGPPKGETQYF. CDR3 in DNA: TGTGCCAGCAGCCTGGGACCACCGAAGGGGGAGACCCAGTACTTC. The chain recombines TRBV7-8 with TRBJ2-5; the D call may be TRBD1 or TRBD2 (5 bases each). Germline CDR1 and CDR2: SGHVS and FQNEAQ. The CDR3 has 15 amino acids. Deletions cut 5 bases from V and 5 bases from J, with 18 bases between.

The chain uses TRBV7-2 and TRBJ2-2; D is unclear. CDR3 length: 12 amino acids. Trimming took off 7 bases at V and 4 bases at J, with 7 bases between the two ends. CDR1 and CDR2 (germline): SGHTA, FQGNSA. The CDR3 here is CASTHATGELFF. Here the CDR3 DNA reads TGTGCCAGCACCCATGCCACCGGGGAGCTGTTTTTT.

There are a few counts of this clonotype. The chain has TRBV6-5 and TRBJ2-7, with D tentatively TRBD1 (5 bases). The CDR3 totals 14 residues. Between the trimmed V and J ends, which lost 0 bases and 2 bases, there was a span of 8 bases. Germline-derived CDR1 and CDR2 are MNHEY and SVGAGI. This CDR3 is CASSYSQGTYEQYF. CDR3 DNA sequence: TGTGCCAGCAGTTACTCGCAGGGTACCTACGAGCAGTACTTC.

Only a few counts were recorded for this clonotype. The genes are TRBV7-9 and TRBJ2-3; the D is unclear. V dropped 3 bases and J dropped 2 bases, with 6 bases sitting between them. Per the germline V gene, CDR1 is SEHNR and CDR2 is FQNEAQ (reference sequence). The CDR3 is 13 residues long. Here the CDR3 reads CASSFANTDTQYF. The DNA for the CDR3 is TGTGCCAGCAGCTTCGCTAACACAGATACGCAGTATTTT.

CDR3 nucleotides: TGTGCCGTAGGGAGTATGGAATCCGGAAACACCATATATTTT. This translates into CAVGSMESGNTIYF. The chain is built from TRBV6-5 and TRBJ1-3; unclear D gene. The CDR3 has 14 residues. Trimming took off 11 bases at V and 4 bases at J, with 18 bases between the two ends. Germline loops: CDR1 MNHEY, CDR2 SVGAGI.

This clonotype has a handful of counts. The chain employs TRBV6-2 or TRBV6-3 and TRBJ2-7, with 7 nucleotides matching TRBD2. Trimming at V came to 6 bases and at J to 4 bases, leaving 12 bases not matched to a gene. The CDR3 covers 15 residues. Germline V gene sequence: CDR1 MNHEY, CDR2 SVGEGT. DNA of the CDR3: TGTGCCAGCAGAAATCCTAGCGGACCAGATTACGAGCAGTACTTC. Translating it yields CASRNPSGPDYEQYF.

A few counts support this clonotype. CDR3 residues: CASSLSSQSYEQYV. The CDR3, as DNA: TGCGCCAGCAGCTTGTCTAGTCAGTCCTACGAGCAGTACGTC. The chain joins TRBV5-1 to TRBJ2-7; no reliable D call. The CDR3 is made up of 14 amino acids. The germline V gene encodes CDR1 SGHRS and CDR2 YFSETQ. The V end lost 1 base, the J end lost 1 base, and 9 bases lay between the germline ends.